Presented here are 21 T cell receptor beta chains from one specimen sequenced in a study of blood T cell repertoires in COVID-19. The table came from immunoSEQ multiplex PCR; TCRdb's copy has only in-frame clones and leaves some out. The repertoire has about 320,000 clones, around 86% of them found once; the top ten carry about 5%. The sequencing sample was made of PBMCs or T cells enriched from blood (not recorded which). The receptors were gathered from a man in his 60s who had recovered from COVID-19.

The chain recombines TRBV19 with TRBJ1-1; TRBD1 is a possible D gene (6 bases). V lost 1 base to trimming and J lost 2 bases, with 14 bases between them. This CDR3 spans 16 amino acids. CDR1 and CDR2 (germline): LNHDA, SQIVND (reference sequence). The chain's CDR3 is CASSIGVGAPNTEAFF. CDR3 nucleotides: TGTGCCAGTAGTATAGGAGTGGGGGCCCCCAACACTGAAGCTTTCTTT.

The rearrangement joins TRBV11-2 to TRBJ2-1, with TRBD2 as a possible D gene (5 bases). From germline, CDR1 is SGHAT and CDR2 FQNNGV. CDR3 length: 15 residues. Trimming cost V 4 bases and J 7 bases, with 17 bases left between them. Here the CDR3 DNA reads TGTGCCAGCAGCTCCCATCCGGGAACAGTGAATGAGCAGTTCTTC. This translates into CASSSHPGTVNEQFF.

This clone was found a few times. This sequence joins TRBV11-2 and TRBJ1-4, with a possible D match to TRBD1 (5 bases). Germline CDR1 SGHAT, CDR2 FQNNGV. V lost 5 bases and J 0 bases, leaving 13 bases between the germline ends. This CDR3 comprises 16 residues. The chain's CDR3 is CASSPRQTATNEKLFF. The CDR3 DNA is TGTGCCAGCAGCCCAAGACAGACTGCAACTAATGAAAAACTGTTTTTT.

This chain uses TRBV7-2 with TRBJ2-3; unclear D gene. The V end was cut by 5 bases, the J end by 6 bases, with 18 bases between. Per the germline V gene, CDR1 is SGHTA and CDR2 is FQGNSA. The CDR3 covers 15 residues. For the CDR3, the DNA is TGTGCCAGCAGCCCCGAGGTGTTAGGTGACGATACGCAGTATTTT. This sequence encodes CASSPEVLGDDTQYF.

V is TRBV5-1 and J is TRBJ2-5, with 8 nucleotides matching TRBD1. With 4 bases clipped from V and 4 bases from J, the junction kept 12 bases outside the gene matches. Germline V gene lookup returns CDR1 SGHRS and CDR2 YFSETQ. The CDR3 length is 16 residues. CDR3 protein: CASSPTGAEVVETQYF. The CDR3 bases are TGCGCCAGCAGCCCGACAGGGGCAGAGGTAGTAGAGACCCAGTACTTC.

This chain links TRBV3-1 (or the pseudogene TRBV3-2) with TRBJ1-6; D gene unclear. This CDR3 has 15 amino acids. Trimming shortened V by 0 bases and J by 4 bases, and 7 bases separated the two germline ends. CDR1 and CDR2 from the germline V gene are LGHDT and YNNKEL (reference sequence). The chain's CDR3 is CASSQDREYNSPLHF. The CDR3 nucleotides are TGTGCCAGCAGCCAAGATCGGGAGTATAATTCACCCCTCCACTTT.

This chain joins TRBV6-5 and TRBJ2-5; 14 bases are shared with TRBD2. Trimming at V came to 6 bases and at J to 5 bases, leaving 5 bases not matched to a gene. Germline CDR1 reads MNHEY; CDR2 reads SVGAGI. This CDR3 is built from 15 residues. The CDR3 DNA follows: TGTGCCAGCAGGGGACTAGCGGGAGACGTGGAGACCCAGTACTTC. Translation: CASRGLAGDVETQYF.

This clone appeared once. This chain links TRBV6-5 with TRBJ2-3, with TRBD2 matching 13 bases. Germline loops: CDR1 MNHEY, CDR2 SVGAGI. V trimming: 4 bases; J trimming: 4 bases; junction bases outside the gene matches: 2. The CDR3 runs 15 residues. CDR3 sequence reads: CASSWTSGRPDTQYF. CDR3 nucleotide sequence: TGTGCCAGCAGTTGGACTAGCGGGAGACCAGATACGCAGTATTTT.

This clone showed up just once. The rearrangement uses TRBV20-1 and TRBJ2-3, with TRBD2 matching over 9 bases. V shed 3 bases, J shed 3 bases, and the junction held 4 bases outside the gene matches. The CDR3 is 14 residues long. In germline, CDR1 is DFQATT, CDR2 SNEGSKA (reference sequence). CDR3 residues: CSASRREGTDTQYF. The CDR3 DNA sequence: TGCAGTGCTAGTAGGCGGGAGGGTACAGATACGCAGTATTTT.

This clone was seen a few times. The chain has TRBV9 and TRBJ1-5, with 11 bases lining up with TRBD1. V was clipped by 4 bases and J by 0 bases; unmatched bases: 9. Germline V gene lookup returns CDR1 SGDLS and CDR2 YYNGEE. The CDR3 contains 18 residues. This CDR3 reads CASSFCWTGGNSNQPQHF. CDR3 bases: TGTGCCAGCAGCTTCTGCTGGACAGGGGGCAATAGCAATCAGCCCCAGCATTTT.

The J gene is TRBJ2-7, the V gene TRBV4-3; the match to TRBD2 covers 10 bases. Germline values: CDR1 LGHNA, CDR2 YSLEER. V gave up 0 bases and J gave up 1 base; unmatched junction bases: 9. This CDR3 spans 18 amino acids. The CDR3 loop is CASSQEYSGRGYSYEQYF. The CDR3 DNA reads TGCGCCAGCAGCCAAGAATACAGCGGGAGGGGTTATTCCTACGAGCAGTACTTC.

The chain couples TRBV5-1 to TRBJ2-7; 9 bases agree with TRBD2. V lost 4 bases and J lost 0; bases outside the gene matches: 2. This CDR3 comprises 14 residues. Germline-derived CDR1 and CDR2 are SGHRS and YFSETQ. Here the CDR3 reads CASSGGRASYEQYF. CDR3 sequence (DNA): TGCGCCAGCAGCGGCGGGAGGGCCTCCTACGAGCAGTACTTC.

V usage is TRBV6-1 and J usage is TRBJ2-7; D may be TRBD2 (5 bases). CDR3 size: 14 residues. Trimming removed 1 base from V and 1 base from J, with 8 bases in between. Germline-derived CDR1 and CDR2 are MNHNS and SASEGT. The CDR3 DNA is TGTGCCAGCAGTGAAGGGGGAGCTTCCTACGAGCAGTACTTC. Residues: CASSEGGASYEQYF.

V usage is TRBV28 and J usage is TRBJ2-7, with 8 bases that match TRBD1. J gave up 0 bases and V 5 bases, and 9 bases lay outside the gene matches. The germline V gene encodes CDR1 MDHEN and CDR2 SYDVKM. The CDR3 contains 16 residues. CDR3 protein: CASSTVPGQVSYEQYF. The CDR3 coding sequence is TGTGCCAGCAGTACAGTCCCGGGACAGGTCTCCTACGAGCAGTACTTC.

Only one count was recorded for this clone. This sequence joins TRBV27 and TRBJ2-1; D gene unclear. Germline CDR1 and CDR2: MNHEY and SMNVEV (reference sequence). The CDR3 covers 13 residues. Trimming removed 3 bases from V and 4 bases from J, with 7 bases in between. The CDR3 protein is CASSFYWYNEQFF. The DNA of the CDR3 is TGTGCCAGCAGTTTCTATTGGTACAATGAGCAGTTCTTC.

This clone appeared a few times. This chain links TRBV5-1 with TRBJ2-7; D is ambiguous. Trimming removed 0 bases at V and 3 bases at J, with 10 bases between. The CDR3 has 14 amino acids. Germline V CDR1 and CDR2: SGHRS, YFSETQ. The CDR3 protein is CASSLGPDNYEQYF. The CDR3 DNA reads TGCGCCAGCAGCTTGGGACCCGACAACTACGAGCAGTACTTC.

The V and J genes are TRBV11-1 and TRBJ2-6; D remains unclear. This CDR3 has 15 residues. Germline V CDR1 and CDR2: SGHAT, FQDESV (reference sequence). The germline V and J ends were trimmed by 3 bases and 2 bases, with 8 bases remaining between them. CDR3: CASSFQDTGANVLTF. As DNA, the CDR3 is TGTGCCAGCAGCTTCCAGGATACTGGGGCCAACGTCCTGACTTTC.

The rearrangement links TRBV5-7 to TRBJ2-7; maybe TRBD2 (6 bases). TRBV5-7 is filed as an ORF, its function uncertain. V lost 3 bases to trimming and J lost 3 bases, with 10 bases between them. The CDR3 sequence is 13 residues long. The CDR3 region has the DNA TGTGCCAGCAGCTCGGGACTTGTCTACGAGCAGTACTTC. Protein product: CASSSGLVYEQYF.

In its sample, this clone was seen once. In DNA, the CDR3 is TGTGCCAGCAGGGCCGAGACAGGGGGTTCACCCCTCCACTTT. It encodes CASRAETGGSPLHF. The rearrangement joins TRBV3-1 (or the pseudogene TRBV3-2) to TRBJ1-6; 9 bases are a match to TRBD1. This CDR3 is built from 14 residues. Trimming at V came to 6 bases and at J to 9 bases, leaving 6 bases not matched to a gene. The germline V gene has CDR1 LGHDT and CDR2 YNNKEL (reference sequence).

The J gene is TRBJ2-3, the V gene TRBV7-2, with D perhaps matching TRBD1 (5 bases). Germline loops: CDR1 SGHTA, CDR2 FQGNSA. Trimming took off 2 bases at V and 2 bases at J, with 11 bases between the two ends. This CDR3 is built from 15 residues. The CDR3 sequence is CASSLQGLATDTQYF. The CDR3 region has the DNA TGTGCCAGCAGCTTACAGGGTCTTGCCACAGATACGCAGTATTTT.

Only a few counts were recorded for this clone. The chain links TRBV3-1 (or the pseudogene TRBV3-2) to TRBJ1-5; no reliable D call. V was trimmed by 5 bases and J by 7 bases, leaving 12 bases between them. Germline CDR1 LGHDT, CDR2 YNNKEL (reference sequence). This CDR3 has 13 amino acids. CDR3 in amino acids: CASSRRPRQPQHF. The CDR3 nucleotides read TGTGCCAGCAGCAGGAGGCCGCGGCAGCCCCAGCATTTT.